Listed here are 9 T cell receptor delta chains from one sample, sequenced in a study of gamma-delta T cells after stem cell transplantation. TCRdb reanalysed the RT-PCR reads with CATT. Among approximately 1,000 delta-chain clones listed, approximately 4.2% were seen once. The sequencing sample was made of gamma-delta T cells. Source of these receptors: a human donor. It is not recorded whose cells these are; they may come from a transplant donor.

Concerning this clone itself: A read error likely explains this, since a far larger clone differs by one base. The chain couples TRDV2 to TRDJ1; the D is unclear. CDR1 GEAIGNYY and CDR2 EKD come from the germline V gene. V lost 5 bases, J lost 3 bases, and 18 bases lay in between. The CDR3 loop spans 15 amino acids. In DNA form, the CDR3 reads TGTGCCTGTGGCACAGTCGGAGGCCACCCCGATAAACTCATCTTT. As protein: CACGTVGGHPDKLIF.

About this clone: A read error is possible here, since a much larger clone lies one base away. Other DNA sequences in this sample translate to the same CDR3. V usage is TRDV2 and J usage is TRDJ2; 7 positions match TRDD3. The CDR3 has 23 amino acids. Germline lookup yields CDR1 GEAIGNYY and CDR2 EKD. The CDR3 protein is CACDTIHGSGFLGDQALAAQLFF. The DNA for the CDR3 is TGTGCCTGTGACACAATACACGGTAGCGGTTTTTTGGGGGACCAGGCTTTGGCAGCACAACTCTTCTTT.

Details on this clone: This DNA's translation and the protein TCRdb lists, from a much larger clone, do not match at residue 6, likely due to a read error; the protein shown is translated from the DNA. The chain combines TRDV2 with TRDJ1; the match to TRDD3 covers 8 bases. Per the germline V gene, CDR1 is GEAIGNYY and CDR2 is EKD. The length of the CDR3 is 17 residues. Trimming cost V 0 bases and J 0 bases; bases outside gene matches: 8. The DNA for the CDR3 is TGTGCCTGTGACACCATCGGACTGGGGGGAAACACCGATAAACTCATCTTT. This translates into CACDTIGLGGNTDKLIF.

This chain connects TRDV2 to TRDJ3; TRDD3 matches at 13 bases. The CDR3 is 18 residues long. Losses at the gene ends were 1 base for V and 7 bases for J; bases not matched to a gene: 6. The germline V gene has CDR1 GEAIGNYY and CDR2 EKD. The CDR3 DNA reads as TGTGCCTGTGACACACTGGGGGATACGCATAAAGACACCCGACAGATGTTTTTC. It codes for CACDTLGDTHKDTRQMFF.

This clone was observed a handful of times. A far more abundant clone sits one base away, making this likely a read error. Different DNA sequences within this sample yield the same CDR3. V and J are TRDV2 and TRDJ1; 11 nucleotides align to TRDD3. V was pared by 7 bases and J by 1 base, with 13 bases of the junction left unmatched. This CDR3 is 17 amino acids long. Looked up from germline, CDR1 is GEAIGNYY and CDR2 is EKD. The CDR3 DNA is TGTGCCTGCGATCTCCTACTGGGGGATATGCCCACCGATAAACTCATCTTT. It is translated as CACDLLLGDMPTDKLIF.

In the case of this clone: The TCRdb record carries a much larger clone's protein, which differs from this DNA's translation at residue 5; a read error is the likely cause, and the protein listed here is the DNA translation. This chain joins TRDV2 and TRDJ1; D is ambiguous. The germline CDR1 and CDR2 sequences are GEAIGNYY and EKD. The CDR3 runs 15 residues. V lost 2 bases and J 4 bases, leaving 16 bases between the germline ends. CDR3 bases: TGTGCCTGTGACATCGTGGAGGGGTTTGGCGATAAACTCATCTTT. Protein product: CACDIVEGFGDKLIF.

This clone was counted a few times. A far larger clone differs by one base, so this is likely a read error. In DNA form, the CDR3 reads TGTGCCTGTGACACCGTGAGCAATGGGGGATACACGAACACCGATAAACTCATCTTT. Translated: CACDTVSNGGYTNTDKLIF. This chain links TRDV2 with TRDJ1; TRDD3 aligns across 10 bases. V shed 0 bases, J shed 0 bases, and the junction held 12 bases outside the gene matches. The CDR3 runs 19 residues. Germline CDR1 GEAIGNYY, CDR2 EKD.

This clone was found a few times. TCRdb attributes to this sequence the protein of a much larger clone, which differs from the DNA translation at residue 9; a read error is likely, and the protein displayed is translated from the DNA. This chain connects TRDV2 to TRDJ1; no clear D. V lost 3 bases and J 9 bases, leaving 25 bases between the germline ends. CDR3 length: 16 residues. The germline V gene has CDR1 GEAIGNYY and CDR2 EKD. CDR3 protein: CACDSINRGTLQELIF. The DNA for the CDR3 is TGTGCCTGTGACTCGATAAACCGAGGGACTCTACAGGAACTCATCTTT.

Remarks on this clone: The TCRdb record carries a much larger clone's protein, which differs from this DNA's translation at residues 3 and 4; a read error is the likely cause, and the protein listed here is the DNA translation. J is TRDJ1 and V is TRDV2, with a weak D call TRDD3 (5 bases). CDR1 and CDR2 from the germline V gene are GEAIGNYY and EKD. The CDR3 is made up of 15 amino acids. Trimming removed 9 bases at V and 4 bases at J, with 23 bases between. CDR3 sequence reads: CARGTAGTPGDKLIF. In nucleotides, the CDR3 is TGTGCCCGTGGCACCGCGGGGACACCGGGCGATAAACTCATCTTT.